A single sample gave rise to the 26 T cell receptor beta chains below, sequenced in a study of blood T cell repertoires in COVID-19. Libraries were prepared by immunoSEQ multiplex PCR; TCRdb keeps only in-frame clonotypes and omits some of them. The data show approximately 210,000 clones, around 90% seen once. The sequencing sample was made of peripheral blood. The receptors were sampled from a man between 65 and 79 years old with acute or convalescent COVID-19.

The chain recombines TRBV9 with TRBJ2-1; D unclear. Trimming shortened V by 5 bases and J by 0 bases, and 12 bases separated the two germline ends. CDR1 SGDLS and CDR2 YYNGEE come from the germline V gene. The CDR3 spans 15 residues. Here the CDR3 reads CASSYSQSSYNEQFF. Here the CDR3 DNA reads TGTGCCAGCAGTTATAGCCAGAGCTCCTACAATGAGCAGTTCTTC.

This rearrangement joins TRBV7-8 to TRBJ2-7; 10 positions agree with TRBD2. Trimming took 1 base from V and 8 from J; bases not matched to a gene: 8. CDR1 SGHVS and CDR2 FQNEAQ come from the germline V gene. The CDR3 consists of 15 residues. CDR3 in DNA: TGTGCCAGCAGCTTAGTCGCTAGCGGGAGTCACAAGCAGTACTTC. Protein sequence: CASSLVASGSHKQYF.

This clone showed up just once. This chain joins TRBV27 and TRBJ2-1, with a tentative D call TRBD2 (6 bases). The germline V and J ends were trimmed by 2 bases and 4 bases, with 9 bases remaining between them. Germline CDR1 and CDR2: MNHEY and SMNVEV (reference sequence). The CDR3 spans 14 residues. This CDR3 is CASSLTGEYNEQFF. CDR3 in DNA: TGTGCCAGCAGTTTAACGGGAGAGTACAATGAGCAGTTCTTC.

The V call is TRBV25-1, the J call TRBJ1-2, with 9 bases matching TRBD1. The ends lost 3 bases at V and 1 base at J; junction bases unmatched: 0. CDR1 and CDR2 from the germline V gene are MGHDK and SYGVNS. This CDR3 region has 14 residues. CDR3 region: CASSEDRGNYGYTF. The DNA of the CDR3 is TGTGCCAGCAGTGAGGACAGGGGTAACTATGGCTACACCTTC.

CDR3: CASSHPYAGITEAFF. The CDR3 region has the DNA TGTGCCAGCAGCCACCCCTATGCAGGGATCACTGAAGCTTTCTTT. The chain is built from TRBV7-2 and TRBJ1-1; D might be TRBD1 (5 bases). The V and J ends lost 5 bases and 4 bases respectively, with 17 bases between them. The V gene's germline CDR1 is SGHTA and CDR2 FQGNSA. The CDR3 consists of 15 residues.

The chain uses TRBV18 and TRBJ1-2; TRBD1 might be the D (5 bases). The CDR3 contains 14 residues. Germline V gene sequence: CDR1 KGHSH, CDR2 LQKENI. V lost 3 bases, J lost 4 bases, and 12 bases lay in between. The CDR3: CASSPTTDSYGYTF. CDR3 sequence (DNA): TGTGCCAGCTCACCCACGACAGATTCCTATGGCTACACCTTC.

The table lists this clone with many counts. This rearrangement joins TRBV5-4 to TRBJ1-5; D possibly corresponds to TRBD1 (6 bases). CDR3 length: 14 amino acids. CDR1 SGHNT and CDR2 YYREEE come from the germline V gene (reference sequence). The V end lost 5 bases, the J end lost 5 bases, and 14 bases lay between the germline ends. The CDR3 region has the DNA TGTGCCAGCAGTATAGGGGGTAAGGATCAGCCCCAGCATTTT. This gives the protein CASSIGGKDQPQHF. The whole variable domain, remainder taken from reference TRBV5-4 and TRBJ1-5, is ETGVTQSPTHLIKTRGQQVTLRCSSQSGHNTVSWYQQALGQGPQFIFQYYREEENGRGNFPPRFSGLQFPNYSSELNVNALELDDSALYLCASSIGGKDQPQHFGDGTRLSIL.

As DNA, the CDR3 is TGTGCCTGGAGGGACAGGGGAGGAGGTCTATATCGCTACACCTTC. It specifies CAWRDRGGGLYRYTF. V is TRBV30 and J is TRBJ1-2; 9 bases fit TRBD1. CDR3 length equals 15 residues. The germline V gene encodes CDR1 GTSNPN and CDR2 SVGIG (reference sequence). V was pared by 3 bases and J by 9 bases, with 14 bases of the junction left unmatched.

This chain joins TRBV7-9 and TRBJ1-2; TRBD1 might be the D (6 bases). Germline values: CDR1 SEHNR, CDR2 FQNEAQ (reference sequence). This CDR3 has 16 residues. V gave up 0 bases and J gave up 0 bases, with 11 bases separating them. In DNA, the CDR3 is TGTGCCAGCAGCTTAGCTCGGACAGAAACTAACTATGGCTACACCTTC. Its protein product is CASSLARTETNYGYTF. Full variable domain (rest looked up from reference TRBV7-9 and TRBJ1-2): DTGVSQNPRHKITKRGQNVTFRCDPISEHNRLYWYRQTLGQGPEFLTYFQNEAQLEKSRLLSDRFSAERPKGSFSTLEIQRTEQGDSAMYLCASSLARTETNYGYTFGSGTRLTVV.

The rearrangement links TRBV28 to TRBJ1-1, with a weak D call TRBD1 (6 bases). There are 13 residues in the CDR3. Trimming cost V 11 bases and J 1 base, with 14 bases left between them. Per the germline V gene, CDR1 is MDHEN and CDR2 is SYDVKM. The CDR3 is CAVSGHPNTEAFF. The CDR3 DNA reads as TGTGCCGTGTCGGGACACCCGAACACTGAAGCTTTCTTT. The complete variable domain, with remaining parts taken from reference TRBV28 and TRBJ1-1, reads DVKVTQSSRYLVKRTGEKVFLECVQDMDHENMFWYRQDPGLGLRLIYFSYDVKMKEKGDIPEGYSVSREKKERFSLILESASTNQTSMYLCAVSGHPNTEAFFGQGTRLTVV.

As for this clone: The junction departs from germline at one end; a sequencing error may be responsible. This rearrangement joins TRBV29-1 to TRBJ2-1, with D possibly matching TRBD2 (6 bases). The CDR3 spans 15 residues. Germline V gives CDR1 SQVTM, CDR2 ANQGSEA. The CDR3 region has the DNA TGCAGCGTTGAAGAAGGGCGGGTAGCGGCCCCTTTCCCGGTCTTC. Its protein product is CSVEEGRVAAPFPVF.

The chain carries TRBV2 and TRBJ2-1; D unclear. Germline V gene sequence: CDR1 SNHLY, CDR2 FYNNEI. The CDR3 covers 15 residues. Trimming removed 2 bases from V and 4 bases from J, with 12 bases in between. CDR3: CASSELDDWYNEQFF. The CDR3 nucleotides are TGTGCCAGCAGTGAACTCGATGACTGGTACAATGAGCAGTTCTTC.

This rearrangement joins TRBV19 to TRBJ2-1; TRBD2 agrees at 12 bases. Germline-derived CDR1 and CDR2 are LNHDA and SQIVND (reference sequence). This CDR3 has 19 amino acids. With 2 bases clipped from V and 2 bases from J, the junction kept 10 bases outside the gene matches. The CDR3 is CASSIRSSGRAGTYNEQFF. Here the CDR3 DNA reads TGTGCCAGTAGTATAAGGTCTAGCGGGAGGGCCGGCACCTACAATGAGCAGTTCTTC. Using reference TRBV19 and TRBJ2-1 for the parts outside the CDR3, the full variable domain is DGGITQSPKYLFRKEGQNVTLSCEQNLNHDAMYWYRQDPGQGLRLIYYSQIVNDFQKGDIAEGYSVSREKKESFPLTVTSAQKNPTAFYLCASSIRSSGRAGTYNEQFFGPGTRLTVL.

The rearrangement links TRBV5-1 to TRBJ2-7; 7 nucleotides match TRBD2. The CDR3 runs to 16 residues. Trimming cost V 0 bases and J 5 bases; bases outside gene matches: 11. CDR1 and CDR2 (germline): SGHRS, YFSETQ. CDR3 in amino acids: CASSLEGGSRANEQYF. In DNA, the CDR3 is TGCGCCAGCAGCTTGGAGGGCGGGAGTAGGGCAAACGAGCAGTACTTC. Full variable domain (rest looked up from reference TRBV5-1 and TRBJ2-7): KAGVTQTPRYLIKTRGQQVTLSCSPISGHRSVSWYQQTPGQGLQFLFEYFSETQRNKGNFPGRFSGRQFSNSRSEMNVSTLELGDSALYLCASSLEGGSRANEQYFGPGTRLTVT.

The chain couples TRBV6-4 to TRBJ1-1, with 8 nucleotides matching TRBD1. V was pared by 6 bases and J by 4 bases, with 7 bases of the junction left unmatched. From germline, CDR1 is MRHNA and CDR2 SNTAGT. There are 14 residues in the CDR3. The CDR3 loop reads CASREDRESTEAFF. The CDR3 coding sequence is TGTGCCAGCAGGGAGGACAGGGAGAGCACTGAAGCTTTCTTT.

The chain is built from TRBV19 and TRBJ2-7, with 10 bases that match TRBD1. This CDR3 has 15 residues. Losses at the gene ends were 1 base for V and 4 bases for J; bases not matched to a gene: 4. Per germline, CDR1 LNHDA and CDR2 SQIVND (reference sequence). This chain's CDR3 is CASSIAGTGDYEQYF. CDR3 sequence (DNA): TGTGCCAGTAGTATAGCGGGGACAGGGGATTACGAGCAGTACTTC. The full variable domain, in which reference TRBV19 and TRBJ2-7 provide the parts outside the CDR3, is DGGITQSPKYLFRKEGQNVTLSCEQNLNHDAMYWYRQDPGQGLRLIYYSQIVNDFQKGDIAEGYSVSREKKESFPLTVTSAQKNPTAFYLCASSIAGTGDYEQYFGPGTRLTVT.

This clone appeared once. The chain is built from TRBV6-6 and TRBJ2-2; maybe TRBD2 (5 bases). Per germline, CDR1 MNHNY and CDR2 SVGAGI (reference sequence). The CDR3 spans 14 residues. The CDR3 region has the DNA TGTGGAGCCCAGGCCGGGGATTACACCGGGGAGCTGTTTTTT. This gives the protein CGAQAGDYTGELFF.

The rearrangement uses TRBV2 and TRBJ1-2; TRBD1 is a possible D gene (5 bases). Germline CDR1 reads SNHLY; CDR2 reads FYNNEI. Trimming stripped 3 bases from V and 3 bases from J, with 11 bases between. The CDR3 covers 14 residues. CDR3 nucleotide sequence: TGTGCCAGCAGTGACCAGGGAAAAGACTATGGCTACACCTTC. Translating gives CASSDQGKDYGYTF.

This clone was seen a handful of times. CDR3 region: CASSLHRVRYTGELFF. CDR3 nucleotides: TGTGCCAGCAGCCTTCACAGAGTCCGGTACACCGGGGAGCTGTTTTTT. The chain employs TRBV14 and TRBJ2-2; D call uncertain. The germline CDR1 and CDR2 sequences are SGHDN and FVKESK. The V end lost 4 bases, the J end lost 3 bases, and 15 bases lay between the germline ends. This CDR3 spans 16 amino acids.

This chain uses TRBV28 with TRBJ2-2; possible D gene TRBD2, 5 bases. The CDR3 covers 14 residues. Germline CDR1 MDHEN, CDR2 SYDVKM. V was pared by 6 bases and J by 4 bases, with 12 bases between. For the CDR3, the DNA is TGTGCCAGCAGCCTACTAGGCGGCACCGGGGAGCTGTTTTTT. It encodes CASSLLGGTGELFF.

The chain is built from TRBV5-1 and TRBJ2-7; D possibly corresponds to TRBD2 (6 bases). The germline CDR1 and CDR2 sequences are SGHRS and YFSETQ. V was pared by 4 bases and J by 2 bases, with 16 bases between. The CDR3 runs to 15 residues. The CDR3: CASSPDVGGPYEQYF. CDR3 DNA: TGCGCCAGCAGCCCGGATGTGGGAGGCCCCTACGAGCAGTACTTC. Supplemented by reference TRBV5-1 and TRBJ2-7, the full variable domain reads KAGVTQTPRYLIKTRGQQVTLSCSPISGHRSVSWYQQTPGQGLQFLFEYFSETQRNKGNFPGRFSGRQFSNSRSEMNVSTLELGDSALYLCASSPDVGGPYEQYFGPGTRLTVT.

The J gene is TRBJ1-2, the V gene TRBV3-1 (or the pseudogene TRBV3-2); D may be TRBD1 (6 bases). V dropped 0 bases and J dropped 6 bases, with 14 bases sitting between them. Germline V gives CDR1 LGHDT, CDR2 YNNKEL (reference sequence). CDR3 length equals 15 residues. CDR3 in DNA: TGTGCCAGCAGCCAAGAATCCAGGGGAATCCATGGCTACACCTTC. It yields the protein CASSQESRGIHGYTF.

The V gene is TRBV2, the J gene TRBJ1-2; TRBD1 aligns across 7 bases. The CDR3 extends over 15 amino acids. With 5 bases clipped from V and 3 bases from J, the junction kept 9 bases outside the gene matches. The germline V gene encodes CDR1 SNHLY and CDR2 FYNNEI. DNA of the CDR3: TGTGCCAGCAGTCTAGACAGGGTCATCGACTATGGCTACACCTTC. Translation: CASSLDRVIDYGYTF. Full variable domain (remainder filled in from reference TRBV2 and TRBJ1-2): EPEVTQTPSHQVTQMGQEVILRCVPISNHLYFYWYRQILGQKVEFLVSFYNNEISEKSEIFDDQFSVERPDGSNFTLKIRSTKLEDSAMYFCASSLDRVIDYGYTFGSGTRLTVV.

This chain links TRBV2 with TRBJ2-2, with TRBD1 identical over 9 bases. V lost 9 bases to trimming and J lost 0 bases; unmatched junction nucleotides: 2. Germline V CDR1 and CDR2: SNHLY, FYNNEI. This CDR3 contains 14 residues. CDR3 residues: CASRQGANTGELFF. For the CDR3, the DNA is TGTGCCAGTCGACAGGGGGCGAACACCGGGGAGCTGTTTTTT. Full variable domain (missing parts from reference TRBV2 and TRBJ2-2): EPEVTQTPSHQVTQMGQEVILRCVPISNHLYFYWYRQILGQKVEFLVSFYNNEISEKSEIFDDQFSVERPDGSNFTLKIRSTKLEDSAMYFCASRQGANTGELFFGEGSRLTVL.

The chain recombines TRBV15 with TRBJ1-1; D gene uncertain. V shed 3 bases and J shed 6 bases, with 11 bases lying between them. Germline V gene sequence: CDR1 LNHNV, CDR2 YYDKDF (reference sequence). The CDR3 is 13 residues long. The CDR3 protein is CATSRGVQPEAFF. In DNA, the CDR3 is TGTGCCACCAGCAGGGGCGTTCAGCCTGAAGCTTTCTTT. Supplemented by reference TRBV15 and TRBJ1-1, the full variable domain reads DAMVIQNPRYQVTQFGKPVTLSCSQTLNHNVMYWYQQKSSQAPKLLFHYYDKDFNNEADTPDNFQSRRPNTSFCFLDIRSPGLGDTAMYLCATSRGVQPEAFFGQGTRLTVV.

This clone was seen only a few times. This rearrangement joins TRBV2 to TRBJ2-1; 10 bases map to TRBD2. Trimming took 4 bases from V and 1 from J; bases not matched to a gene: 4. Germline values: CDR1 SNHLY, CDR2 FYNNEI. The length of the CDR3 is 16 residues. Here the CDR3 DNA reads TGTGCCAGCAGTGGACTAGCGGGCGGGTCCTACAATGAGCAGTTCTTC. Translation: CASSGLAGGSYNEQFF.